This T cell receptor (beta chain) was recorded in a study of T cell changes during pregnancy in multiple sclerosis. Germline V gives CDR1 SEHNR, CDR2 FQNEAQ (reference sequence). After removal of 5 bases from V and 0 bases from J, the junction contained 11 bases not matched to a gene. This CDR3 comprises 17 residues. The repertoire was sequenced with immunoSEQ multiplex PCR; TCRdb's copy has only in-frame clones and lacks some. The table records more than 60,000 clones, 91% of them present only once. The TCR originated in a female donor with multiple sclerosis, enrolled in a pregnancy study. The rearrangement joins TRBV7-9 to TRBJ2-3; 7 nucleotides agree with TRBD1. The specimen comprised peripheral blood, sampled before pregnancy. The CDR3 region has the DNA TGTGCCAGCAGCCGAAGACTGACAGGGTCGAGCACAGATACGCAGTATTTT. Residues: CASSRRLTGSSTDTQYF.